This T cell receptor (beta chain) was identified in a study of beta chain features in type 1 diabetes. Study in general: Examined across all samples were approximately 99 million sorted cells. Findings and caveats of the study: Patients with Type 1 diabetes showed moderately but significantly shorter TCRB CDR3s in all four CD4+ subsets.

Details on this clone: Its antigen is unknown.

Expressed TCRB transcripts were sequenced after all isolated RNA was converted to cDNA. Assay used: immunoSEQ multiplex PCR; TCRdb lists only in-frame clones, some missing. The profile covers some 200,000 clones, with 16% appearing a single time and roughly 0.08% taken by the ten largest. This sequence originates from a man aged 25-40 years with type 1 diabetes. Sequenced sample: naive CD4+ T cells from blood.

The CDR3 loop reads CAWRAGTGELFF. The CDR3 DNA reads as TGTGCCTGGAGGGCCGGGACCGGGGAGCTGTTTTTT. The chain uses TRBV30 and TRBJ2-2; D unclear. CDR1 GTSNPN and CDR2 SVGIG come from the germline V gene (reference sequence). CDR3 length: 12 residues. V gave up 3 bases and J gave up 5 bases, with 7 bases separating them.